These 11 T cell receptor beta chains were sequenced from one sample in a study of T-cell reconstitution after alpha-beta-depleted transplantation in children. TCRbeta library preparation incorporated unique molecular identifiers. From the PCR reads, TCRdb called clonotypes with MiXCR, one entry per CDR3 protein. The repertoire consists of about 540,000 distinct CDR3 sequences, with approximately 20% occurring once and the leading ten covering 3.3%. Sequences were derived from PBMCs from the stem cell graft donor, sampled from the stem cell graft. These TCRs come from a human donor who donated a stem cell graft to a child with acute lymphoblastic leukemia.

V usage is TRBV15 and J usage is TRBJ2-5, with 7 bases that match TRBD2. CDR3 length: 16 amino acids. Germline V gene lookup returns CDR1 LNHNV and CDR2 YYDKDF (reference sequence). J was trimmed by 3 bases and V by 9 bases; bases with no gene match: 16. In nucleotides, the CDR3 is TGTGCCACTCGGAGAGGAGCGGGGATGGGGAAAGAGACCCAGTACTTC. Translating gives CATRRGAGMGKETQYF.

CDR3 sequence reads: CATSRTSTDTQYF. In DNA form, the CDR3 reads TGTGCCACCAGCAGGACTAGCACAGATACGCAGTATTTT. The chain links TRBV15 to TRBJ2-3, with D unclear. Germline CDR1 and CDR2: LNHNV and YYDKDF (reference sequence). Trimming took off 3 bases at V and 0 bases at J, with 4 bases between the two ends. This CDR3 comprises 13 residues.

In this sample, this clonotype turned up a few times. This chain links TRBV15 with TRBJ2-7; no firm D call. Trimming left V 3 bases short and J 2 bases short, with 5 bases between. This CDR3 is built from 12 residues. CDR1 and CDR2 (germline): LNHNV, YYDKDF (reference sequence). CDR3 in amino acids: CATSSLTYEQYF. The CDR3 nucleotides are TGTGCCACCAGCAGCCTAACCTACGAGCAGTACTTC.

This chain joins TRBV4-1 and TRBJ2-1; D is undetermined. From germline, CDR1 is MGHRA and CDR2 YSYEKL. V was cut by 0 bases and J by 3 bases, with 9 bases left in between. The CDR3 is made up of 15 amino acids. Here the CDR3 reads CASSQETRSYNEQFF. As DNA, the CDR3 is TGCGCCAGCAGCCAAGAGACGAGGAGCTACAATGAGCAGTTCTTC.

The CDR3 is CASSLGAVAGGEADTQYF. CDR3 coding DNA: TGTGCCAGCAGCTTAGGTGCGGTAGCGGGAGGTGAGGCAGATACGCAGTATTTT. The chain combines TRBV11-2 with TRBJ2-3; 10 bases line up with TRBD2. The CDR3 runs 18 residues. Losses at the gene ends were 1 base for V and 4 bases for J; bases not matched to a gene: 11. The germline CDR1 and CDR2 sequences are SGHAT and FQNNGV.

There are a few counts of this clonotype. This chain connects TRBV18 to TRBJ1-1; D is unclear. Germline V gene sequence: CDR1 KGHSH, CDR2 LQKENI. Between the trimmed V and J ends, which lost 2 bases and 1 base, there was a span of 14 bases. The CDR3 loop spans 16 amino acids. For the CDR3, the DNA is TGTGCCAGCTCACCAGTGCTTGGATCCCAGAACACTGAAGCTTTCTTT. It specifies CASSPVLGSQNTEAFF.

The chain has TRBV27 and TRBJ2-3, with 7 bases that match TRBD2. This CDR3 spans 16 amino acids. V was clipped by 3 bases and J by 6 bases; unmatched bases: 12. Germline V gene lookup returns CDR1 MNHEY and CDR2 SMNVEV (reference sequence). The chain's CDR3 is CASSFRLAFQSDTQYF. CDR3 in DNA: TGTGCCAGCAGTTTCAGACTAGCATTTCAGTCGGATACGCAGTATTTT.

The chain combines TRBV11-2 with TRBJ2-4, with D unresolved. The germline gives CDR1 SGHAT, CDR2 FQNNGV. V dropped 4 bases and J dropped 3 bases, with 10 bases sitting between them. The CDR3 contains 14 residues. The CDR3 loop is CASSSSRDKNIQYF. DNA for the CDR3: TGTGCCAGCAGCTCCTCAAGGGACAAAAACATTCAGTACTTC.

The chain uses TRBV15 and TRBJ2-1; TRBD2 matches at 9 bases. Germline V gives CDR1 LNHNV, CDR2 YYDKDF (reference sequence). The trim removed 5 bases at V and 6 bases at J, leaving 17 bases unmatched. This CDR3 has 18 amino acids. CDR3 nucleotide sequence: TGTGCCACCAGCTCGCTCTCCGCATTGCGGGAGGGGGTCAATGAGCAGTTCTTC. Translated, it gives CATSSLSALREGVNEQFF.

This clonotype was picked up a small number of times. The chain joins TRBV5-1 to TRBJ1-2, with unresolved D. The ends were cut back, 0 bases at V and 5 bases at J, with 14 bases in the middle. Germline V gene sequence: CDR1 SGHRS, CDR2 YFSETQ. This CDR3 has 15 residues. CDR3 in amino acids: CASSLGLTGPYGYTF. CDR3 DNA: TGCGCCAGCAGCTTGGGGCTAACCGGGCCATATGGCTACACCTTC.

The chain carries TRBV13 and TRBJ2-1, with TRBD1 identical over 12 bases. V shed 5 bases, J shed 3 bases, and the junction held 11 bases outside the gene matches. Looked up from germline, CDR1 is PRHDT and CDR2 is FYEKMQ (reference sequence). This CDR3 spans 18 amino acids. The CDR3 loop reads CASSAPGQGAGIYNEQFF. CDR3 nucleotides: TGTGCCAGCAGCGCCCCGGGACAGGGGGCAGGGATCTACAATGAGCAGTTCTTC.